This T cell receptor (beta chain) was retrieved from a study of T cell responses to AZD1222 COVID-19 vaccine. Study-wide points: With dominance at 160-218 and 743-854, vaccine-associated CD4 TCRs spanned spike. Reportedly, close to half of spike-specific TCRs are directed against unmutated variant regions. Every sample of the repertoires postdated the peak T cell response. Among the donors, most were white British and more were female, and clonal diversity was possibly underestimated.

Germline CDR1 and CDR2: SGHRS and YFSETQ. The CDR3 consists of 12 residues. The V end was cut by 5 bases, the J end by 2 bases, with 7 bases between. Notes on this clone: Its target is not known.

TCRdb's copy holds only in-frame clones and misses some; the assay was immunoSEQ multiplex PCR. The repertoire holds 90,000 to 95,000 clones, with about 90% as singletons. This TCR was sampled from an adult in good health. The starting material was peripheral blood, obtained on day 0 of AZD1222 vaccination. The V gene is TRBV5-1, the J gene TRBJ1-2; D might be TRBD1 (5 bases). CDR3: CASRGQNYGYTF. The CDR3 DNA reads as TGCGCCAGCAGGGGGCAGAACTATGGCTACACCTTC. The whole variable domain, remainder taken from reference TRBV5-1 and TRBJ1-2, is KAGVTQTPRYLIKTRGQQVTLSCSPISGHRSVSWYQQTPGQGLQFLFEYFSETQRNKGNFPGRFSGRQFSNSRSEMNVSTLELGDSALYLCASRGQNYGYTFGSGTRLTVV.